These 25 T cell receptor beta chains share one sample of origin, sequenced in a study of regulatory T cells in long-lasting Graves disease. Time point noted: newly diagnosed GD, antithyroid drugs for less than 3 months. Extracted RNA from PBMCs served as the source of the TCR library. Researchers made TCR beta libraries by using iRepertoire HTBI primers and running Arm-PCR on CDR3 regions. TCRdb re-analysed the multiplex PCR reads in MiXCR, keeping a single row per CDR3 protein. The table lists 550,000 or so distinct CDR3 sequences, about 11% of them singletons. The same sample was also studied in work on T cells in Graves' hyperthyroidism and ophthalmopathy.

The source material was peripheral blood mononuclear cells (PBMCs), sampled at new diagnosis, from a patient treated with antithyroid drugs. These receptors were obtained from a woman aged 25 to 45 with Graves disease.

This clonotype has just a few counts. The rearrangement links TRBV18 to TRBJ1-4; tentatively, D is TRBD1 (5 bases). There are 15 residues in the CDR3. The germline gives CDR1 KGHSH, CDR2 LQKENI. Trimming took off 4 bases at V and 0 bases at J, with 9 bases between the two ends. The CDR3 region is CASSQTASTNEKLFF. The DNA of the CDR3 is TGTGCCAGCTCACAGACAGCATCAACTAATGAAAAACTGTTTTTT.

This clonotype was recorded a few times. V and J are TRBV5-1 and TRBJ2-7; 8 bases align to TRBD2. The CDR3 consists of 17 residues. V gave up 0 bases and J gave up 1 base; unmatched junction bases: 9. From germline, CDR1 is SGHRS and CDR2 YFSETQ. CDR3 region: CASSLDLDSGASYEQYF. The CDR3 DNA sequence: TGCGCCAGCAGCTTGGATTTGGATAGCGGGGCTTCCTACGAGCAGTACTTC. The full variable domain, completed using reference TRBV5-1 and TRBJ2-7, is KAGVTQTPRYLIKTRGQQVTLSCSPISGHRSVSWYQQTPGQGLQFLFEYFSETQRNKGNFPGRFSGRQFSNSRSEMNVSTLELGDSALYLCASSLDLDSGASYEQYFGPGTRLTVT.

The sample holds many counts of this clonotype. The chain has TRBV14 and TRBJ2-1; the D is unclear. The CDR3 length is 13 residues. Germline-derived CDR1 and CDR2 are SGHDN and FVKESK. V lost 2 bases, J lost 6 bases, and 8 bases lay in between. The CDR3 DNA reads as TGTGCCAGCAGCCAATACCGAGCCAATGAGCAGTTCTTC. Protein sequence: CASSQYRANEQFF.

This clonotype came up many times. The chain employs TRBV19 and TRBJ1-5; no firm D call. V was pared by 7 bases and J by 0 bases, with 13 bases between. This CDR3 comprises 15 residues. The germline CDR1 and CDR2 sequences are LNHDA and SQIVND (reference sequence). CDR3 nucleotides: TGTGCCAGTACCCCAATGGAGGGTAGCAATCAGCCCCAGCATTTT. It yields the protein CASTPMEGSNQPQHF.

This clonotype was observed at least ten times. V is TRBV12-3 or TRBV12-4 and J is TRBJ1-4; maybe TRBD1 (6 bases). There are 14 residues in the CDR3. Trimming took off 8 bases at V and 3 bases at J, with 13 bases between the two ends. CDR3 region: CASRGAKPNEKLFF. The DNA of the CDR3 is TGTGCCAGCCGGGGGGCTAAGCCTAATGAAAAACTGTTTTTT.

The chain carries TRBV4-1 and TRBJ1-1; no firm D call. Germline V gene lookup returns CDR1 MGHRA and CDR2 YSYEKL. CDR3 length equals 13 residues. V was clipped by 1 base and J by 6 bases, with 9 bases between them. The CDR3 coding sequence is TGCGCCAGCAGCCAAGCCAGCGGGGCTGAAGCTTTCTTT. It translates to CASSQASGAEAFF.

The chain employs TRBV4-3 and TRBJ1-1; D gene ambiguous. Between the trimmed V and J ends, which lost 4 bases and 2 bases, there was a span of 11 bases. The CDR3 runs 14 residues. The germline V gene encodes CDR1 LGHNA and CDR2 YSLEER. The CDR3 protein is CASSRGRKNTEAFF. CDR3 DNA: TGCGCCAGCAGCCGTGGACGGAAAAACACTGAAGCTTTCTTT.

This clonotype was seen repeatedly, ten times or more. This rearrangement joins TRBV20-1 to TRBJ1-5; no clear D. This CDR3 comprises 15 residues. Trimming removed 3 bases from V and 3 bases from J, with 15 bases in between. The germline CDR1 and CDR2 sequences are DFQATT and SNEGSKA (reference sequence). This CDR3 reads CSARARTFANQPQHF. CDR3 in DNA: TGCAGTGCTAGGGCCCGGACTTTTGCCAATCAGCCCCAGCATTTT.

This clonotype has at least ten counts. The chain employs TRBV30 and TRBJ2-7; D is possibly TRBD1 (8 bases). The V and J ends lost 6 bases and 4 bases respectively, with 16 bases between them. The CDR3 is 13 residues long. Germline CDR1 GTSNPN, CDR2 SVGIG (reference sequence). The CDR3 is CACEQGGDYEQYF. As DNA, the CDR3 is TGTGCCTGTGAACAGGGGGGGGATTACGAGCAGTACTTC.

Notes on this clonotype: The junction does not match germline at one end; this may be a read error. The chain has TRBV13 and TRBJ2-1; 9 nucleotides match TRBD2. CDR1 PRHDT and CDR2 FYEKMQ come from the germline V gene (reference sequence). This CDR3 is built from 15 residues. In DNA form, the CDR3 reads TGTGCCGGCAGCCCGACTAGCGGATATGACAATGAGCAGTTCTTC. Residues: CAGSPTSGYDNEQFF.

This clonotype appeared many times. The chain carries TRBV19 and TRBJ1-2, with D perhaps TRBD1 (5 bases). The CDR3 extends over 14 amino acids. Trimming pared 5 bases from V and 6 bases from J, leaving 16 bases between. The V gene's germline CDR1 is LNHDA and CDR2 SQIVND (reference sequence). This CDR3 is CASSWSGTEDGYTF. The CDR3 DNA is TGTGCCAGTAGTTGGTCTGGGACCGAGGATGGCTACACCTTC. The full variable domain, rest sourced from reference TRBV19 and TRBJ1-2, is DGGITQSPKYLFRKEGQNVTLSCEQNLNHDAMYWYRQDPGQGLRLIYYSQIVNDFQKGDIAEGYSVSREKKESFPLTVTSAQKNPTAFYLCASSWSGTEDGYTFGSGTRLTVV.

The table lists this clonotype with many counts. The CDR3 sequence: CASSPFYPAHNEQFF. As DNA, the CDR3 is TGTGCCAGTAGTCCATTCTACCCCGCCCACAATGAGCAGTTCTTC. The rearrangement joins TRBV19 to TRBJ2-1; the D is unclear. V lost 5 bases and J 5 bases, leaving 16 bases between the germline ends. The length of the CDR3 is 15 residues. CDR1 and CDR2 (germline): LNHDA, SQIVND (reference sequence).

At least ten counts were recorded for this clonotype. The rearrangement uses TRBV6-2 or TRBV6-3 and TRBJ1-2; no clear D gene. V was cut by 2 bases and J by 8 bases, with 12 bases left in between. The CDR3 contains 13 residues. Per germline, CDR1 MNHEY and CDR2 SVGEGT. CDR3 loop: CASSYTVGGGYTF. Here the CDR3 DNA reads TGTGCCAGCAGTTACACGGTTGGCGGCGGCTACACCTTC.

This clonotype was counted ten times or more. The chain is built from TRBV4-3 and TRBJ2-7; 11 bases are a match to TRBD2. The germline gives CDR1 LGHNA, CDR2 YSLEER. The CDR3 contains 15 residues. After removal of 4 bases from V and 5 bases from J, the junction contained 7 bases not matched to a gene. DNA of the CDR3: TGCGCCAGCAGCCGCGTCACTAGCGGGAGCCACGAGCAGTACTTC. The encoded protein is CASSRVTSGSHEQYF.

At least ten counts were recorded for this clonotype. The chain is built from TRBV6-5 and TRBJ1-1, with TRBD1 as a possible D gene (5 bases). The CDR3 consists of 15 residues. The V end lost 4 bases, the J end lost 1 base, and 13 bases lay between the germline ends. Germline loops: CDR1 MNHEY, CDR2 SVGAGI. CDR3 amino acids: CASSFLGGTNTEAFF. The CDR3 DNA reads as TGTGCCAGCAGTTTTCTCGGGGGGACGAACACTGAAGCTTTCTTT.

This clonotype showed up many times. This chain connects TRBV19 to TRBJ2-7; D uncertain. CDR1 is LNHDA and CDR2 is SQIVND in the germline V gene (reference sequence). The ends were cut back, 7 bases at V and 0 bases at J, with 13 bases in the middle. The length of the CDR3 is 14 residues. For the CDR3, the DNA is TGTGCCAGTAAGGTCACAGCCGGCTCCTACGAGCAGTACTTC. This sequence encodes CASKVTAGSYEQYF.

This clonotype was counted ten times or more. CDR3 protein: CATSDRGLVYNEQFF. The CDR3 DNA follows: TGTGCCACCAGTGATAGGGGACTCGTGTACAATGAGCAGTTCTTC. The chain couples TRBV24-1 to TRBJ2-1; perhaps TRBD2 as D (6 bases). CDR1 and CDR2 from the germline V gene are KGHDR and SFDVKD. Between the trimmed V and J ends, which lost 3 bases and 4 bases, there was a span of 12 bases. The CDR3 loop spans 15 amino acids.

The sample holds many counts of this clonotype. The chain carries TRBV10-2 and TRBJ1-5; D perhaps matches TRBD1 (6 bases). CDR1 is WSHSY, CDR2 SAAADI, per germline. The V end was cut by 7 bases, the J end by 6 bases, with 13 bases between. This CDR3 is built from 13 residues. The CDR3 loop is CASNRDTGQPQHF. The CDR3 nucleotides read TGCGCCAGCAATAGGGACACTGGTCAGCCCCAGCATTTT.

This clonotype has a count of ten or more. This sequence joins TRBV13 and TRBJ2-3; 8 nucleotides agree with TRBD1. Germline trimming cut 2 bases from V and 5 bases from J; bases unmatched to any gene: 9. Germline V gene lookup returns CDR1 PRHDT and CDR2 FYEKMQ (reference sequence). The CDR3 is made up of 16 amino acids. The CDR3 loop reads CASSLMGQERQDTQYF. CDR3 nucleotides: TGTGCCAGCAGCTTAATGGGACAGGAGAGACAAGATACGCAGTATTTT. The full variable domain, in which reference TRBV13 and TRBJ2-3 provide the parts outside the CDR3, is AAGVIQSPRHLIKEKRETATLKCYPIPRHDTVYWYQQGPGQDPQFLISFYEKMQSDKGSIPDRFSAQQFSDYHSELNMSSLELGDSALYFCASSLMGQERQDTQYFGPGTRLTVL.

This clonotype appeared many times. The chain uses TRBV19 and TRBJ1-3, with D unclear. This CDR3 comprises 16 residues. The germline CDR1 and CDR2 sequences are LNHDA and SQIVND (reference sequence). The V end was cut by 3 bases, the J end by 4 bases, with 16 bases between. CDR3 in amino acids: CASSIVPSGIGNTIYF. The CDR3 nucleotides are TGTGCCAGTAGTATTGTCCCGTCTGGGATCGGAAACACCATATATTTT.

The chain carries TRBV4-1 and TRBJ1-5; 7 nucleotides match TRBD1. The CDR3 spans 14 residues. Germline V gene data show CDR1 as MGHRA and CDR2 as YSYEKL. V dropped 9 bases and J dropped 3; count of bases not matched to a gene: 8. DNA of the CDR3: TGCGCCAGTCACGTGACAGGGATCAATCAGCCCCAGCATTTT. Translating gives CASHVTGINQPQHF.

DNA for the CDR3: TGTGCCAGCAGTTTTGGGGCAGGGGTTAGGGTTACACACGATACGCAGTATTTT. It yields the protein CASSFGAGVRVTHDTQYF. V gene TRBV12-3 or TRBV12-4 combines with J gene TRBJ2-3; tentative D call: TRBD1 (6 bases). V was shortened by 3 bases and J by 6 bases, with 25 bases between the two germline ends. The CDR3 has 18 amino acids.

This clonotype came up a few times. This rearrangement joins TRBV13 to TRBJ2-2; D is ambiguous. This CDR3 region has 14 residues. V shed 6 bases and J shed 2 bases, with 10 bases lying between them. The germline gives CDR1 PRHDT, CDR2 FYEKMQ (reference sequence). The DNA for the CDR3 is TGTGCCAGCAGTTCTGATGCTAACACCGGGGAGCTGTTTTTT. It yields the protein CASSSDANTGELFF.

This clonotype came up many times. The chain has TRBV6-1 and TRBJ1-4; no clear D. There are 12 residues in the CDR3. V lost 2 bases, J lost 8 bases, and 6 bases lay in between. Per the germline V gene, CDR1 is MNHNS and CDR2 is SASEGT. In DNA form, the CDR3 reads TGTGCCAGCAGTGAATGGGTGGAAAAACTGTTTTTT. This translates into CASSEWVEKLFF.

This clonotype was seen at least ten times. V gene TRBV27 combines with J gene TRBJ2-7, with D possibly TRBD2 on 5 matching bases. V dropped 8 bases and J dropped 6 bases, with 14 bases sitting between them. The CDR3 has 12 amino acids. The germline CDR1 and CDR2 sequences are MNHEY and SMNVEV (reference sequence). CDR3 residues: CASEGLGREQYF. CDR3 sequence (DNA): TGTGCCAGCGAGGGCCTTGGGCGCGAGCAGTACTTC.